These 6 T cell receptor beta chains were sequenced from one sample in a study of blood T cell repertoires in COVID-19. Assay: immunoSEQ multiplex PCR; the TCRdb copy retains only in-frame clones and omits some. The repertoire holds about 76,000 clones, with roughly 81% as singletons. The sample comprised peripheral blood. The receptors come from a man aged 60-69 years with COVID-19, enrolled during active disease.

The gene calls are TRBV11-3 and TRBJ2-1; TRBD2 agrees at 7 bases. The CDR3 totals 14 residues. Germline V gives CDR1 SGHNT, CDR2 YENEEA. V trimming: 8 bases; J trimming: 2 bases; junction bases outside the gene matches: 6. In DNA form, the CDR3 reads TGTGCCAGCTCCCCTAGCGGTGCCTACAATGAGCAGTTCTTC. This encodes CASSPSGAYNEQFF. The full variable domain, in which reference TRBV11-3 and TRBJ2-1 provide the parts outside the CDR3, is EAGVVQSPRYKIIEKKQPVAFWCNPISGHNTLYWYLQNLGQGPELLIRYENEEAVDDSQLPKDRFSAERLKGVDSTLKIQPAELGDSAVYLCASSPSGAYNEQFFGPGTRLTVL.

V usage is TRBV9 and J usage is TRBJ2-5, with 7 nucleotides matching TRBD1. Trimming at V came to 3 bases and at J to 2 bases, leaving 1 base not matched to a gene. This CDR3 comprises 13 residues. Germline CDR1 and CDR2: SGDLS and YYNGEE. CDR3 amino acids: CASSAGQQETQYF. Here the CDR3 DNA reads TGTGCCAGCAGCGCGGGACAGCAAGAGACCCAGTACTTC.

This chain joins TRBV5-1 and TRBJ2-7; 9 nucleotides match TRBD2. CDR1 is SGHRS and CDR2 is YFSETQ in the germline V gene. The length of the CDR3 is 13 residues. V was clipped by 0 bases and J by 7 bases; unmatched bases: 2. As DNA, the CDR3 is TGCGCCAGCAGCTTGGGCGGGAGGGAAGAGCAGTACTTC. Its protein is CASSLGGREEQYF.

The V and J genes are TRBV7-9 and TRBJ2-5; 9 bases match TRBD1. V lost 8 bases to trimming and J lost 1 base; unmatched junction nucleotides: 8. This CDR3 contains 15 residues. CDR1 is SEHNR, CDR2 FQNEAQ, per germline (reference sequence). CDR3 sequence reads: CASSPGQGLQETQYF. The DNA of the CDR3 is TGTGCCAGCTCTCCGGGACAGGGACTCCAAGAGACCCAGTACTTC.

The chain joins TRBV15 to TRBJ2-2, with 8 bases fitting TRBD1. Germline V gene lookup returns CDR1 LNHNV and CDR2 YYDKDF (reference sequence). The J segment lost 0 bases and the V segment lost 5 bases, leaving 2 bases of the junction unmatched. The CDR3 contains 15 residues. CDR3 sequence: CATSRGQANTGELFF. In DNA form, the CDR3 reads TGTGCCACCAGCCGGGGACAGGCGAACACCGGGGAGCTGTTTTTT. The variable domain in full, with the rest retrieved from reference TRBV15 and TRBJ2-2, is DAMVIQNPRYQVTQFGKPVTLSCSQTLNHNVMYWYQQKSSQAPKLLFHYYDKDFNNEADTPDNFQSRRPNTSFCFLDIRSPGLGDTAMYLCATSRGQANTGELFFGEGSRLTVL.

This chain connects TRBV7-9 to TRBJ2-2; possibly TRBD2 for D (6 bases). Per germline, CDR1 SEHNR and CDR2 FQNEAQ (reference sequence). This CDR3 comprises 16 residues. Trimming stripped 4 bases from V and 2 bases from J, with 14 bases between. The chain's CDR3 is CASSSFGTLNTGELFF. In nucleotides, the CDR3 is TGTGCCAGCAGCTCCTTTGGGACTCTTAACACCGGGGAGCTGTTTTTT.